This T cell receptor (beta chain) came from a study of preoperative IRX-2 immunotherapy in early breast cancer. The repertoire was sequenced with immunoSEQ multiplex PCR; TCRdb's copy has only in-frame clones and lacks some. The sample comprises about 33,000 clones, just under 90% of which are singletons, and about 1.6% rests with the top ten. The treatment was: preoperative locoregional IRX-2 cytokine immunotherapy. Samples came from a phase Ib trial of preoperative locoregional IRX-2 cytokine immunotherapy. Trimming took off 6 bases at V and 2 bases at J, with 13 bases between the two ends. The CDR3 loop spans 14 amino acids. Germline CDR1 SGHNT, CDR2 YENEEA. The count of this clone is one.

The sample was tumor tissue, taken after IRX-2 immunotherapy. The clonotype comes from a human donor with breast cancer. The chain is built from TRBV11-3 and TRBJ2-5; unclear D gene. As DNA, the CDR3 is TGTGCCAGCAGTCCGGGCCTCAGGCAAGAGACCCAGTACTTC. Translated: CASSPGLRQETQYF.